The 19 T cell receptor beta chains in this list originate from one sample, sequenced in a study of identical twins. Each CDR3 protein is one row after TCRdb ran MiXCR on the 5' RACE reads. The sample contains fewer than 900,000 distinct CDR3 sequences, 15% to 20% of which appear only once. These data were also filed under a second study, of T cells expressing NK-cell markers.

Sample: PBMCs. Every receptor here comes from a woman younger than 35 in good health.

The gene calls are TRBV6-1 and TRBJ1-6; D is perhaps TRBD1 (6 bases). Trimming removed 7 bases at V and 6 bases at J, with 13 bases between. Germline V gene data show CDR1 as MNHNS and CDR2 as SASEGT. There are 14 residues in the CDR3. The CDR3 protein is CASNVQGGNSPLHF. In DNA, the CDR3 is TGTGCCAGCAATGTACAGGGAGGTAATTCACCCCTCCACTTT.

This clonotype was counted between two and nine times. The genes are TRBV29-1 and TRBJ1-2, with D possibly matching TRBD1 (6 bases). The CDR3 totals 12 residues. V was pared by 6 bases and J by 4 bases, with 12 bases between. Looked up from germline, CDR1 is SQVTM and CDR2 is ANQGSEA. The CDR3 is CSVVTGSYGYTF. CDR3 in DNA: TGCAGCGTCGTGACAGGTAGCTATGGCTACACCTTC. The whole variable domain, filled in from reference TRBV29-1 and TRBJ1-2, reads SAVISQKPSRDICQRGTSLTIQCQVDSQVTMMFWYRQQPGQSLTLIATANQGSEATYESGFVIDKFPISRPNLTFSTLTVSNMSPEDSSIYLCSVVTGSYGYTFGSGTRLTVV.

The gene calls are TRBV4-3 and TRBJ2-1; 7 nucleotides agree with TRBD2. There are 15 residues in the CDR3. V was pared by 4 bases and J by 1 base, with 4 bases of the junction left unmatched. CDR1 and CDR2 (germline): LGHNA, YSLEER. The CDR3 is CASSLTAGSYNEQFF. DNA for the CDR3: TGCGCCAGCAGCCTTACAGCGGGATCCTACAATGAGCAGTTCTTC.

The J gene is TRBJ1-6, the V gene TRBV5-1; D is undetermined. Germline values: CDR1 SGHRS, CDR2 YFSETQ. The germline V and J ends were trimmed by 5 bases and 7 bases, with 10 bases remaining between them. This CDR3 region has 13 residues. The CDR3 sequence: CASRTFRNSPLHF. In nucleotides, the CDR3 is TGCGCCAGCAGAACATTTAGGAATTCACCCCTCCACTTT.

In this sample, this clonotype turned up a few times. The V and J genes are TRBV5-6 and TRBJ1-1, with 7 bases fitting TRBD1. The CDR3 loop spans 14 amino acids. V lost 5 bases and J lost 1; bases outside the gene matches: 5. From germline, CDR1 is SGHDT and CDR2 YYEEEE. The CDR3 here is CASRRGQENTEAFF. In DNA, the CDR3 is TGTGCCAGCAGGCGCGGACAGGAGAACACTGAAGCTTTCTTT.

This clonotype was seen more than once but under ten times. The J gene is TRBJ1-2, the V gene TRBV7-9; 7 nucleotides match TRBD1. This CDR3 comprises 15 residues. Germline CDR1 and CDR2: SEHNR and FQNEAQ (reference sequence). V trimming: 4 bases; J trimming: 2 bases; junction bases outside the gene matches: 7. The CDR3 region is CASSSGTGENYGYTF. Here the CDR3 DNA reads TGTGCCAGCAGCTCGGGAACAGGGGAGAACTATGGCTACACCTTC.

The chain combines TRBV7-9 with TRBJ1-1; D unclear. Trimming took 1 base from V and 0 from J, leaving 15 bases between them. CDR3 length equals 17 residues. Germline V gives CDR1 SEHNR, CDR2 FQNEAQ (reference sequence). Written as DNA, the CDR3 is TGTGCCAGCAGCTTAGGGGTGGGGAGTCGTATGAACACTGAAGCTTTCTTT. Translation: CASSLGVGSRMNTEAFF.

The V gene is TRBV5-1, the J gene TRBJ2-1; the D call may be TRBD1 or TRBD2 (5 bases each). Germline CDR1 SGHRS, CDR2 YFSETQ. The CDR3 is made up of 14 amino acids. The V gene lost 8 bases and the J gene lost 3 bases, with 15 bases spanning the gap. CDR3: CASRVTGLYNEQFF. The DNA for the CDR3 is TGCGCCAGTCGGGTTACAGGACTCTACAATGAGCAGTTCTTC. Based on the CDR3 plus reference TRBV5-1 and TRBJ2-1, the full variable domain is KAGVTQTPRYLIKTRGQQVTLSCSPISGHRSVSWYQQTPGQGLQFLFEYFSETQRNKGNFPGRFSGRQFSNSRSEMNVSTLELGDSALYLCASRVTGLYNEQFFGPGTRLTVL.

The chain has TRBV5-1 and TRBJ2-1; a possible D gene is TRBD1 (5 bases). V dropped 0 bases and J dropped 5 bases, with 18 bases sitting between them. Looked up from germline, CDR1 is SGHRS and CDR2 is YFSETQ. This CDR3 comprises 17 residues. As DNA, the CDR3 is TGCGCCAGCAGCTTGGACAGGACAACAATAGGGAACAATGAGCAGTTCTTC. This translates into CASSLDRTTIGNNEQFF.

The chain employs TRBV2 and TRBJ2-3; D not resolved. Deletions cut 5 bases from V and 2 bases from J, with 11 bases between. Germline V gene data show CDR1 as SNHLY and CDR2 as FYNNEI. CDR3 size: 14 residues. The CDR3 DNA reads as TGTGCCAGCAGTAGGCAGACCTACACAGATACGCAGTATTTT. Protein product: CASSRQTYTDTQYF.

In its sample, this clonotype was seen a few times. The chain couples TRBV12-3 or TRBV12-4 to TRBJ1-1; D ambiguous. The CDR3 extends over 12 amino acids. V was shortened by 2 bases and J by 10 bases, with 11 bases between the two germline ends. The CDR3 here is CASSLTTGPAFF. The CDR3 nucleotides are TGTGCCAGCAGTTTAACGACCGGACCAGCTTTCTTT.

The V call is TRBV2, the J call TRBJ2-3; D is perhaps TRBD1 or TRBD2 (5 bases each). V dropped 8 bases and J dropped 0 bases, with 12 bases sitting between them. Germline values: CDR1 SNHLY, CDR2 FYNNEI. The CDR3 runs to 14 residues. The CDR3 sequence is CASLGPPSTDTQYF. The CDR3 DNA reads TGTGCCAGCCTGGGACCTCCTAGCACAGATACGCAGTATTTT.

J is TRBJ2-5 and V is TRBV6-2 or TRBV6-3; TRBD2 aligns across 12 bases. Trimming removed 6 bases from V and 0 bases from J; junction bases left unmatched: 5. This CDR3 is built from 16 residues. The germline V gene encodes CDR1 MNHEY and CDR2 SVGEGT. The CDR3 sequence is CASRKGTSGHQETQYF. The CDR3 region has the DNA TGTGCCAGCAGAAAAGGGACTAGCGGGCACCAAGAGACCCAGTACTTC.

The chain joins TRBV20-1 to TRBJ2-5; D is undetermined. The CDR3 runs 12 residues. CDR1 is DFQATT and CDR2 is SNEGSKA in the germline V gene (reference sequence). The V end lost 6 bases, the J end lost 1 base, and 9 bases lay between the germline ends. CDR3 sequence reads: CSATTTQETQYF. The CDR3 DNA reads TGCAGTGCCACGACCACCCAAGAGACCCAGTACTTC.

This clonotype was detected once. The rearrangement uses TRBV20-1 and TRBJ2-7; 9 bases match TRBD1. Germline CDR1 DFQATT, CDR2 SNEGSKA (reference sequence). The V and J ends lost 4 bases and 2 bases, in that order; junction bases with no gene match: 3. There are 13 residues in the CDR3. The CDR3 sequence is CSATTGGPYEQYF. CDR3 sequence (DNA): TGCAGTGCTACGACAGGGGGGCCCTACGAGCAGTACTTC.

There are a few counts of this clonotype. The rearrangement uses TRBV9 and TRBJ2-5; 16 nucleotides line up with TRBD2. With V trimmed by 3 bases and J by 5 bases, 7 bases remained unmatched. The CDR3 totals 17 residues. CDR1 is SGDLS, CDR2 YYNGEE, per germline. CDR3 residues: CASSGGTSGGALETQYF. DNA for the CDR3: TGTGCCAGCAGCGGCGGGACTAGCGGGGGGGCTTTGGAGACCCAGTACTTC.

The rearrangement uses TRBV20-1 and TRBJ2-7; 8 nucleotides line up with TRBD2. CDR1 DFQATT and CDR2 SNEGSKA come from the germline V gene (reference sequence). The CDR3 extends over 15 amino acids. V dropped 0 bases and J dropped 3; count of bases not matched to a gene: 7. In nucleotides, the CDR3 is TGCAGTGCTAGAGATAGCGGGATCCCTCACTACGAGCAGTACTTC. It specifies CSARDSGIPHYEQYF.

There are a few counts of this clonotype. The chain couples TRBV5-4 to TRBJ2-7; D perhaps matches TRBD2 (5 bases). Germline CDR1 SGHNT, CDR2 YYREEE (reference sequence). The CDR3 loop spans 15 amino acids. The V end lost 3 bases, the J end lost 6 bases, and 19 bases lay between the germline ends. This chain's CDR3 is CASSSAKSPGSEQYF. Here the CDR3 DNA reads TGTGCCAGCAGCTCTGCGAAGAGCCCTGGGAGCGAGCAGTACTTC.

The chain is built from TRBV4-1 and TRBJ2-2; no reliable D call. The ends were cut back, 6 bases at V and 0 bases at J, with 11 bases in the middle. Germline CDR1 is MGHRA and CDR2 is YSYEKL. The CDR3 extends over 15 amino acids. CDR3 sequence: CASRLLLTNTGELFF. In nucleotides, the CDR3 is TGCGCCAGCAGACTTCTACTAACGAACACCGGGGAGCTGTTTTTT.